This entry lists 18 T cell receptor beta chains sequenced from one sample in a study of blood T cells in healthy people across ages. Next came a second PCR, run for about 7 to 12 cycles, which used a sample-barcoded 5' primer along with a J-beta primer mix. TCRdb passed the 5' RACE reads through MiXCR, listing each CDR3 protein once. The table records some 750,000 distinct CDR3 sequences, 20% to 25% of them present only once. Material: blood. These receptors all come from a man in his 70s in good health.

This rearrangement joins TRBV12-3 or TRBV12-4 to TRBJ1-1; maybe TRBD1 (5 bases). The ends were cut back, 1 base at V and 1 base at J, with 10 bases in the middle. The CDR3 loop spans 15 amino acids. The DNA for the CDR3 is TGTGCCAGCAGTTTAGGGGACTTTTCGAACACTGAAGCTTTCTTT. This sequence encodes CASSLGDFSNTEAFF.

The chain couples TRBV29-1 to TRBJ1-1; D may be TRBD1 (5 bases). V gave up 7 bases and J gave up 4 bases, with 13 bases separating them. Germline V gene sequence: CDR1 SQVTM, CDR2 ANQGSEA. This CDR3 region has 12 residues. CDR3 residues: CSAFWGGTEAFF. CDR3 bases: TGCAGCGCCTTCTGGGGGGGCACTGAAGCTTTCTTT.

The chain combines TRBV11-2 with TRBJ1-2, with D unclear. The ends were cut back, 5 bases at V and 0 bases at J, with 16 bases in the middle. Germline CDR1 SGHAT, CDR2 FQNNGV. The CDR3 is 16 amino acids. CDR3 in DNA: TGTGCCAGCAGCCCCCGAGAGTTTGGGGCTAACTATGGCTACACCTTC. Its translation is CASSPREFGANYGYTF.

The CDR3 coding sequence is TGTGCCAGCAGTTTACTCGGGACAGCCTTCTTT. This codes for CASSLLGTAFF. The V and J genes are TRBV28 and TRBJ1-1, with 7 bases identical to TRBD1. From germline, CDR1 is MDHEN and CDR2 SYDVKM. V lost 2 bases, J lost 14 bases, and 5 bases stayed unmatched. CDR3 length: 11 residues.

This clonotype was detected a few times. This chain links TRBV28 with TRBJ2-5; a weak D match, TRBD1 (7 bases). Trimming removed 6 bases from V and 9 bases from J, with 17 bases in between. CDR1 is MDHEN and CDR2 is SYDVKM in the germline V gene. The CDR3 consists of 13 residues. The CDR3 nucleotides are TGTGCCAGCAGGCCGGACAGGTCGGGGGCCCAGTACTTC. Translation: CASRPDRSGAQYF.

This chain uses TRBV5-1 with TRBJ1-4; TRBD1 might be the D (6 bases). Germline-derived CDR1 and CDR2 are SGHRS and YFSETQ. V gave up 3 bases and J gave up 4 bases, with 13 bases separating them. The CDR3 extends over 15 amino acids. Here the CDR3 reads CASSWAGGINEKLFF. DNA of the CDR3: TGCGCCAGCAGCTGGGCCGGGGGCATTAATGAAAAACTGTTTTTT.

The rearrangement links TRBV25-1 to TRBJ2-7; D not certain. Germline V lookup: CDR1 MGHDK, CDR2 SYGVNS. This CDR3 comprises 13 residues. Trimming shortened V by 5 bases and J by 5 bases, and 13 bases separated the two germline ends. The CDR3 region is CASSLPALDEQYF. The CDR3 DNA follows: TGTGCCAGCAGTCTCCCCGCTTTGGACGAGCAGTACTTC.

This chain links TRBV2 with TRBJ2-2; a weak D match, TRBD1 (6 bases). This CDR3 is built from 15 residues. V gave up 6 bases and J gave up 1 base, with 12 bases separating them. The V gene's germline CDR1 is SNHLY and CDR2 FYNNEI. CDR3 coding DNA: TGTGCCAGCAGCCACCCACAGGGGAACACCGGGGAGCTGTTTTTT. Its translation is CASSHPQGNTGELFF. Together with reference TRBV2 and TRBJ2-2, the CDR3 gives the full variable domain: EPEVTQTPSHQVTQMGQEVILRCVPISNHLYFYWYRQILGQKVEFLVSFYNNEISEKSEIFDDQFSVERPDGSNFTLKIRSTKLEDSAMYFCASSHPQGNTGELFFGEGSRLTVL.

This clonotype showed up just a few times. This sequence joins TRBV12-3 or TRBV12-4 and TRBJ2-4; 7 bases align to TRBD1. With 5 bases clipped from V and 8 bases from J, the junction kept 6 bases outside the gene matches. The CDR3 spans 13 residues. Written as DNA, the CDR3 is TGTGCCAGCAGTCAACAGGGGTGGGACATTCAGTACTTC. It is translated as CASSQQGWDIQYF.

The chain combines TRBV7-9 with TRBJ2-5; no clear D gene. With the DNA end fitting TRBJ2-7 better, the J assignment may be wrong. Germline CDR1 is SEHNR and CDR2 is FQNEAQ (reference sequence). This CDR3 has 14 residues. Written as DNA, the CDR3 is TGTGCCAGCAGCTTAGGAGCAGGAGCCTACGAGCAGTACGTC. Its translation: CASSLGAGAYEQYV.

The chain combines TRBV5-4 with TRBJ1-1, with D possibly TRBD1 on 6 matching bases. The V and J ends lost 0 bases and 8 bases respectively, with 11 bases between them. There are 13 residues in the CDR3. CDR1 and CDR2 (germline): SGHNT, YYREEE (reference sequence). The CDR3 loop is CASSLARTEEAFF. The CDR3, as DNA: TGTGCCAGCAGCTTGGCAAGGACAGAGGAAGCTTTCTTT.

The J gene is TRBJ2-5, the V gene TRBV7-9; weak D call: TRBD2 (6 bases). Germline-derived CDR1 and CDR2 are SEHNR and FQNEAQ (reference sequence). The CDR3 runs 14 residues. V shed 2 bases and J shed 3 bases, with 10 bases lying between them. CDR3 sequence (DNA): TGTGCCAGCAGCTTAAGTGGACTAAAAGAGACCCAGTACTTC. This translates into CASSLSGLKETQYF. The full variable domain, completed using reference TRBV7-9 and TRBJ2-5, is DTGVSQNPRHKITKRGQNVTFRCDPISEHNRLYWYRQTLGQGPEFLTYFQNEAQLEKSRLLSDRFSAERPKGSFSTLEIQRTEQGDSAMYLCASSLSGLKETQYFGPGTRLLVL.

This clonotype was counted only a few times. In DNA form, the CDR3 reads TGTGCCAGCAGCTTAGCACTCAGGGCAGGCGATCAGCCCCAGCATTTT. Protein sequence: CASSLALRAGDQPQHF. The chain recombines TRBV7-2 with TRBJ1-5, with a possible D match to TRBD1 (5 bases). Deletions cut 0 bases from V and 5 bases from J, with 14 bases between. The CDR3 sequence is 16 residues long. CDR1 SGHTA and CDR2 FQGNSA come from the germline V gene.

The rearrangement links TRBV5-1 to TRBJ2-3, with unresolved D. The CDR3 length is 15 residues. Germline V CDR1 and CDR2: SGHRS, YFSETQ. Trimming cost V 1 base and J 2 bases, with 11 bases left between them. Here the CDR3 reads CASSLNPGSTDTQYF. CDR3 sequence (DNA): TGCGCCAGCAGCTTGAATCCAGGTTCCACAGATACGCAGTATTTT.

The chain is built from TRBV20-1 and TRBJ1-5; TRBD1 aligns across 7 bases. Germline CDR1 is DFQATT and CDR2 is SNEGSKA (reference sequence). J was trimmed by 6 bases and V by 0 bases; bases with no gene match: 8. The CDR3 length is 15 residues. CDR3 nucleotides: TGCAGTGCTAGAGATGGGCAGGGGGTGGGTCAGCCCCAGCATTTT. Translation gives CSARDGQGVGQPQHF.

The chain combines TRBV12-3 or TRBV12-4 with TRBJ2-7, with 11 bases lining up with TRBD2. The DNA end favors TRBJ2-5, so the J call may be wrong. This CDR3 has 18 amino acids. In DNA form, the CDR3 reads TGTGCCAGCAGCCACTACGGGCTAGCGGGGGGCCAGGAAGAGACCCAGTACTTC. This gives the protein CASSHYGLAGGQEETQYF.

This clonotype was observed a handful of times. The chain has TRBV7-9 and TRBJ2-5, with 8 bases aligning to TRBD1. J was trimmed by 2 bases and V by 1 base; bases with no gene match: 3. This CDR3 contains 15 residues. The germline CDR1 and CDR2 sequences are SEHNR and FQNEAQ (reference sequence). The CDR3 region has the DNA TGTGCCAGCAGCTTAGGGAGGACAGGGCAAGAGACCCAGTACTTC. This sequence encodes CASSLGRTGQETQYF.

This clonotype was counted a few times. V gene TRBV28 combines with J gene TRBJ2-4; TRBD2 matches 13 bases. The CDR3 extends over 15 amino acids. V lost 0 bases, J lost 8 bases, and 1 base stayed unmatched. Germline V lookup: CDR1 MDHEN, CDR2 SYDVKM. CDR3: CASSLWGTSGDIQYF. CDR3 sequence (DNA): TGTGCCAGCAGTTTATGGGGGACTAGCGGGGACATTCAGTACTTC.